The sequence of this T cell receptor beta chain was determined in a study of blood T cell repertoires in COVID-19. Turning to the study itself: The United States, Italy and Spain provided the acute and convalescent COVID-19 samples. PBMCs, B-cell-depleted T cells, or T cells provided the cDNA or gDNA that made up the material.

V lost 0 bases, J lost 4 bases, and 15 bases lay in between. The germline CDR1 and CDR2 sequences are LGHDT and YNNKEL (reference sequence). The CDR3 is 16 residues long. Per the original methods: Counts of nucleated cells, estimated from reference gene primer amplification, were obtained. Clones were sequenced by immunoSEQ multiplex PCR, and TCRdb holds only the in-frame ones, with some missing. V, J and clone size are taken as reported in that table, and D and trimming were inferred from the DNA itself. The sample contains 50,000 to 85,000 clones, roughly 75% of which appear only once. The J gene is TRBJ1-2, the V gene TRBV3-1 (or the pseudogene TRBV3-2); perhaps TRBD1 as D (6 bases). The sample taken for sequencing was peripheral blood. The sequence came from a human donor in a cohort sampled during active COVID-19. The CDR3 DNA sequence: TGTGCCAGCAGCCAAGAGGCGGGGGCGCGGGCCTATGGCTACACCTTC. It yields the protein CASSQEAGARAYGYTF.